These 3 T cell receptor beta chains came from one sample sequenced in a study of monozygotic twins with inflammatory bowel disease. Each CDR3 protein gets one entry in TCRdb, which reprocessed the 5' RACE reads and gives no DNA. Its listing shows around 450,000 distinct CDR3 sequences. Sequenced material: blood. The receptors derive from a human donor with ulcerative colitis or Crohn's disease, or a healthy co-twin of an affected twin (not recorded which).

The chain has TRBV28 and TRBJ2-2; TCRdb indicates TRBD1, and absent DNA this call remains unverified. Looked up from germline, CDR1 is MDHEN and CDR2 is SYDVKM. The length of the CDR3 is 15 residues. CDR3 residues: CASSFTGRGTGELFF.

The J gene is TRBJ2-1, the V gene TRBV28. The CDR3 loop spans 13 amino acids. The germline gives CDR1 MDHEN, CDR2 SYDVKM. This CDR3 reads CASQEVRNNEQFF. Supplemented by reference TRBV28 and TRBJ2-1, the full variable domain reads DVKVTQSSRYLVKRTGEKVFLECVQDMDHENMFWYRQDPGLGLRLIYFSYDVKMKEKGDIPEGYSVSREKKERFSLILESASTNQTSMYLCASQEVRNNEQFFGPGTRLTVL.

This chain links TRBV19 with TRBJ1-3; the D call from TCRdb, TRBD1, cannot be confirmed without DNA. CDR3 length: 15 amino acids. Per germline, CDR1 LNHDA and CDR2 SQIVND (reference sequence). CDR3 residues: CASSAAWTSGNTIYF.